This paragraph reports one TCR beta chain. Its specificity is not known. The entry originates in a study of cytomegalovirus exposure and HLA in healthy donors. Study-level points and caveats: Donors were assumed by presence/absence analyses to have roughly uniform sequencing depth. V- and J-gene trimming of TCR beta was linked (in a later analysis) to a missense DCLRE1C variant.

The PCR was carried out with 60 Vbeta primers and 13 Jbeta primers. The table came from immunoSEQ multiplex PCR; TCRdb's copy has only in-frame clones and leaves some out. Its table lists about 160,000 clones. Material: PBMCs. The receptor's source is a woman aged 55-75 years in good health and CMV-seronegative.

Here the CDR3 reads CASSSGTGGYEKLFF. The CDR3 DNA follows: TGTGCCAGCAGCTCTGGGACAGGGGGATATGAAAAACTGTTTTTT. J is TRBJ1-4 and V is TRBV5-6; 11 bases match TRBD1. The V segment lost 3 bases and the J segment 6 bases; nucleotides outside the gene matches: 4. Germline V gene lookup returns CDR1 SGHDT and CDR2 YYEEEE. This CDR3 region has 15 residues.